The rows below give T cell receptor beta chains drawn from one sample of a study of post-analysis software for immune sequencing data. TCRdb itself ran the PCR reads through MiXCR, one entry per CDR3 protein. Counted here are hundreds of thousands of distinct CDR3 sequences, just under 30% occurring once; the ten biggest clones make up around 0.56%. Source material: blood. These receptors all stem from a girl between 5 and 17 years old with multiple sclerosis. Each CDR3 is given with its conserved first and last residue. The D gene is left open where the match is weak. Clone size, where shown, is once, few, many, or a class for clones that have expanded.

>TRBD1|TRBJ1-2|TRBV7-2|-
CASSPRQGRNGYTF
TGTGCCAGCAGCCCAAGACAGGGAAGAAATGGCTACACCTTC
>-|TRBJ2-3|TRBV5-6|-
CASSLSGVRSPDTQYF
TGTGCCAGCAGCTTATCCGGGGTGAGGTCCCCAGATACGCAGTATTTT
>-|TRBJ2-4|TRBV6-5|few
CASSYSDESRGGKNIQYF
TGTGCCAGCAGTTACTCGGACGAATCCAGGGGAGGCAAAAACATTCAGTACTTC
>-|TRBJ2-7|TRBV6-1|few
CASARRAGDYEQYF
TGTGCCAGCGCCCGGCGAGCAGGGGACTACGAGCAGTACTTC
>-|TRBJ1-2|TRBV3-1|-
CASTSSGGTNYGYTF
TGTGCCAGCACCAGCAGTGGGGGGACTAACTATGGCTACACCTTC
>TRBD2|TRBJ2-1|TRBV7-2|-
CASSATSGRAYNEQFF
TGTGCCAGCAGCGCCACTAGCGGGAGGGCCTACAATGAGCAGTTCTTC
>-|TRBJ2-7|TRBV29-1|many
CSATDSVSYEQYF
TGCAGCGCTACAGACAGCGTCTCCTACGAGCAGTACTTC
>-|TRBJ1-1|TRBV5-6|few
CASSFWGGTEAFF
TGTGCCAGCAGCTTCTGGGGAGGGACTGAAGCTTTCTTT
>-|TRBJ1-2|TRBV15|few
CATSRVDRNDGYTF
TGTGCCACCAGCAGGGTTGACAGAAACGACGGCTACACCTTC
>-|TRBJ1-1|TRBV7-9|-
CASSGWGGSYTEAFF
TGTGCCAGCAGCGGGTGGGGGGGGTCGTACACTGAAGCTTTCTTT
>-|TRBJ2-1|TRBV28|-
CASSRPPGDEQFF
TGTGCCAGCAGTCGCCCTCCCGGGGATGAGCAGTTCTTC
>-|TRBJ1-5|TRBV28|few
CASSFLARNNQPQHF
TGTGCCAGCAGTTTTTTGGCTCGTAACAATCAGCCCCAGCATTTT
>TRBD1|TRBJ2-1|TRBV19|-
CASKGGGTGGFNEQFF
TGTGCCAGTAAAGGGGGCGGGACAGGGGGCTTCAATGAGCAGTTCTTC
>-|TRBJ2-5|TRBV20-1|few
CSASLDQETQYF
TGCAGTGCTAGTTTGGATCAAGAGACCCAGTACTTC
>TRBD1|TRBJ1-6|TRBV7-9|few
CASSLRDRGNSPLHF
TGTGCCAGCAGCTTAAGGGACAGGGGGAATTCACCCCTCCACTTT
>-|TRBJ1-2|TRBV12-3/TRBV12-4|few
CATRRVSYGYTF
TGTGCCACTCGCCGGGTTTCCTATGGCTACACCTTC
>TRBD2|TRBJ2-7|TRBV7-9|few
CASSGLAGGPGYEQYF
TGTGCCAGCAGTGGACTAGCGGGAGGCCCCGGTTACGAGCAGTACTTC
>-|TRBJ2-4|TRBV20-1|many
CSARDPGALLAKNIQYF
TGCAGTGCTAGAGATCCGGGGGCACTACTAGCCAAAAACATTCAGTACTTC
>TRBD2|TRBJ2-1|TRBV29-1|-
CSSTSGGGNEQFF
TGCAGCTCCACTAGCGGGGGAGGCAATGAGCAGTTCTTC
>TRBD2|TRBJ2-5|TRBV7-2|few
CASSLAPRLAGGRGKETQYF
TGTGCCAGCAGCTTAGCACCACGACTAGCGGGAGGGCGGGGGAAAGAGACCCAGTACTTC
>-|TRBJ2-1|TRBV20-1|few
CSATTWDTRSYNEQFF
TGCAGTGCTACCACCTGGGACACACGCTCCTACAATGAGCAGTTCTTC
>-|TRBJ2-5|TRBV7-2|-
CASSPRIREYQETQYF
TGTGCCAGCAGCCCAAGAATTAGGGAATACCAAGAGACCCAGTACTTC
>-|TRBJ2-5|TRBV20-1|few
CSARVRRESGETQYF
TGCAGTGCTAGAGTTCGAAGGGAGTCAGGGGAGACCCAGTACTTC
>-|TRBJ1-4|TRBV20-1|few
CSANYGASSSEKLFF
TGCAGTGCTAATTACGGGGCCAGTTCGTCGGAAAAACTGTTTTTT
>-|TRBJ1-5|TRBV28|-
CASSSPSRDQPQHF
TGTGCCAGCAGTTCCCCCTCCAGGGATCAGCCCCAGCATTTT
>-|TRBJ2-1|TRBV11-2|-
CASSLPASYNEQFF
TGTGCCAGCAGCTTACCTGCCAGCTACAATGAGCAGTTCTTC
>-|TRBJ2-5|TRBV6-2/TRBV6-3|-
CASSRGRLVSLRMTQYF
TGTGCCAGCAGCCGAGGGCGGCTAGTCAGCTTAAGGATGACCCAGTACTTC
>TRBD1|TRBJ1-4|TRBV5-1|-
CASSKDRGAAANEKLFF
TGCGCCAGCAGCAAGGACAGGGGGGCCGCGGCTAATGAAAAACTGTTTTTT
>TRBD1|TRBJ2-7|TRBV28|-
CASSGTAYYEQYF
TGTGCCAGCAGTGGGACAGCCTACTACGAGCAGTACTTC